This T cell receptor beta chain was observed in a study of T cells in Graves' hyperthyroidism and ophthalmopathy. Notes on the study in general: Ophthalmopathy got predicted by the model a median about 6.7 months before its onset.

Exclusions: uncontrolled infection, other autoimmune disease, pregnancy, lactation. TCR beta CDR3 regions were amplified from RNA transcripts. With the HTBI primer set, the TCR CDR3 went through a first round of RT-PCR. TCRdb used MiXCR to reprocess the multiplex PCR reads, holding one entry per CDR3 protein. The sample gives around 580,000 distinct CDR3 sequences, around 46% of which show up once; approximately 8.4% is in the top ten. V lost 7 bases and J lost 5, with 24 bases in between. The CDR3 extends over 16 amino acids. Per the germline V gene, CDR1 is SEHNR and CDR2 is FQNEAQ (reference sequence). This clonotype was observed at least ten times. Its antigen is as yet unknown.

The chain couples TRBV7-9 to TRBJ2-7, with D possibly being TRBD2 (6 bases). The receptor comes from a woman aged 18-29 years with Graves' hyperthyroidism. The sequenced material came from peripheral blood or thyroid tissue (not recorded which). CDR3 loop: CASTIRTGGRVHEQYF. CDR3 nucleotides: TGTGCCAGCACCATCAGGACTGGGGGGAGAGTCCACGAGCAGTACTTC. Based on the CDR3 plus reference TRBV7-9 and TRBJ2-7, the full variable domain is DTGVSQNPRHKITKRGQNVTFRCDPISEHNRLYWYRQTLGQGPEFLTYFQNEAQLEKSRLLSDRFSAERPKGSFSTLEIQRTEQGDSAMYLCASTIRTGGRVHEQYFGPGTRLTVT.